This TCR beta chain appears in the sequencing data of a study of shared clonotypes between healthy human individuals. For the study at large: For every donor, three CD4 naive, three CD4 memory, two CD8 naive and one CD8 memory plates were used. Study-level findings and limits: Some clonotypes were shared by all four sorted-subset donors, while others were not shared. The non-shared ones had lower generation probabilities than the shared ones.

V lost 3 bases to trimming and J lost 3 bases, with 16 bases between them. The CDR3 contains 16 residues. Germline values: CDR1 MNHNS, CDR2 SASEGT. Some clones are missing from TCRdb's copy, which holds only in-frame ones; the method was immunoSEQ multiplex PCR. The table includes fewer than 400,000 clones, approximately 79% detected once. A note on this clone: Its antigen is unknown.

The chain couples TRBV6-1 to TRBJ2-3; D not resolved. This clonotype was sampled from a man aged 25 to 45 in good health. The specimen was memory CD4+ T cells sorted from blood. As to subset: CD45RA-negative fraction. The CDR3 nucleotides read TGTGCCAGCAGTGACGTAGCCCAGGCGAGAACAGATACGCAGTATTTT. Residues: CASSDVAQARTDTQYF.